This entry concerns a single TCR beta chain. This receptor's antigen is unknown. The sample holds no much larger clone one base away, and base qualities are not on file. This sample stems from a study of blood T cell repertoires in COVID-19 (dated by TCRdb to the early 2020s). Background for the entire study: Samples from collaborators originated in the United States, Italy and Spain and spanned both the acute and convalescent phases of COVID-19. A de-identified subject ID, COVID-19 status, age in years and sex were almost always included in the sample metadata. The samples were drawn from the first 160 participants of the ongoing ImmuneRACE study and from some 1,300 subjects provided by 6 global collaborators. The prospective study material was composed of cDNA or gDNA derived from T cells, B-cell-depleted T cells, or PBMCs. The repertoires were released in a freely available public database intended as a resource for research on the immune response to SARS-CoV-2. Subjects who had been exposed to COVID-19, were actively infected with it, or had recovered from it provided the deeply sampled blood TCRbeta repertoires that made up the dataset. Where available, HLA class I and class II types were obtained from metadata supplied by the sample provider rather than from assay-based typing. Overall study results and their limits: Clinical and demographic metadata were provided uncurated, with the amount varying by source and participant.

The germline V gene specifies SQVTM as CDR1 and ANQGSEA as CDR2. CDR3 length: 12 amino acids, cysteine to phenylalanine. Only the CDR3 part of the read is kept: 36 bases, read in frame from the first base. Trimming takes 1 base from V and 5 bases from J, and the germline ends sit 8 bases apart. TCRbeta CDR3 regions were amplified from genomic DNA by means of the immunoSEQ Assay, a bias-controlled multiplex PCR. The original methods were these. The number of nucleated cells in each sample was estimated from the amplification of reference gene primers within the assay. To quantify the absolute abundance of each unique TCRbeta CDR3 rearrangement, sequence reads were collapsed and filtered. For each sample, productive Simpson clonality was calculated as the square root of Simpson's diversity index across productive rearrangements. Drawn from immuneACCESS, this table holds only the in-frame rearrangements with V and J called that TCRdb kept. Clones are partly lost; checked studies trace under half to an unresolved V gene and leave the rest unexplained. The V and J calls and clone size are taken from that table; D and trimming were inferred from the DNA. For this sample the table gives more than 80,000 clones, of which 75% to 90% were detected only once. The ten largest clones capture less than 2% of the sample.

Whole blood was collected in K2EDTA tubes by collaborating institutions according to the institutions' own protocols. For TCRbeta analysis, collaborators shipped samples in one of three forms: frozen whole blood, isolated PBMCs, or DNA extracted from either of those sample types. Material: peripheral blood. The rearrangement joined TRBV29-1 to TRBJ1-2; the D gene is perhaps TRBD1, from 5 matching bases. This receptor was identified in a man at least 80 years old with acute or convalescent COVID-19. The CDR3 region has the sequence CSVEGGQYGYTF. The DNA sequence is TGCAGCGTTGAAGGGGGCCAGTATGGCTACACCTTC.